This record covers a single TCR beta chain. Vbeta (60) and Jbeta (13) primers were used in the PCR. Here immunoSEQ multiplex PCR was the method, and the copy in TCRdb shows in-frame clones only, minus some. The sample lists about 150,000 clones, 60% to 80% occurring once. V lost 5 bases, J lost 10 bases, and 17 bases lay in between. The V gene's germline CDR1 is WNHNN and CDR2 SYGVQD (reference sequence). The CDR3 is 13 residues long. The sample belongs to a study of cytomegalovirus exposure and HLA in healthy donors. The sequencing input was PBMCs. This TCR was recovered from a woman in her forties or fifties in good health and CMV-seropositive. V is TRBV10-1 and J is TRBJ1-1; D is ambiguous. For the CDR3, the DNA is TGCGCCAGCAGTCCAAGTGGTAGTGAAAGAGCTTTCTTT. This encodes CASSPSGSERAFF.